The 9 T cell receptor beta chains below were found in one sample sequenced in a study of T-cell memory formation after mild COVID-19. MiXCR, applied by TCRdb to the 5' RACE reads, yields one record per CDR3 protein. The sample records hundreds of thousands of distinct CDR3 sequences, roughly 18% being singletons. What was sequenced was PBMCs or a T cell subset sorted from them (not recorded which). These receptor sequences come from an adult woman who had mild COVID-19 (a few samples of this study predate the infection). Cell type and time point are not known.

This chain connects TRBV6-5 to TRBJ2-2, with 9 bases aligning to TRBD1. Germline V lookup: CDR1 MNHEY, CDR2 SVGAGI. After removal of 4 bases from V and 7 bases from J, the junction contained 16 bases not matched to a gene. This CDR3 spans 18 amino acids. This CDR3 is CASSSLLATGGRDGELFF. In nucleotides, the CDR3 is TGTGCCAGCAGTTCTCTTCTCGCGACAGGGGGTCGGGACGGGGAGCTGTTTTTT.

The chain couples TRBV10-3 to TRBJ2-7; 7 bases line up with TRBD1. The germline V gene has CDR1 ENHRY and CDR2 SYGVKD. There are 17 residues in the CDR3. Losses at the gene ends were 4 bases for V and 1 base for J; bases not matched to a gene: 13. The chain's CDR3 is CAISGGVGKTGSYEQYF. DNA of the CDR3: TGTGCCATCAGTGGGGGAGTCGGGAAGACAGGGTCCTACGAGCAGTACTTC.

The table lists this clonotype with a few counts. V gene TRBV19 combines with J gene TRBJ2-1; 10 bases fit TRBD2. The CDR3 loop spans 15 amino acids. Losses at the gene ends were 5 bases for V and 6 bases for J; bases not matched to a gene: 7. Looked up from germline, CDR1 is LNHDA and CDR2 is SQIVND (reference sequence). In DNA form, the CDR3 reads TGTGCCAGTAGTGTACCGGGACTAGCGTTCAATGAGCAGTTCTTC. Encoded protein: CASSVPGLAFNEQFF.

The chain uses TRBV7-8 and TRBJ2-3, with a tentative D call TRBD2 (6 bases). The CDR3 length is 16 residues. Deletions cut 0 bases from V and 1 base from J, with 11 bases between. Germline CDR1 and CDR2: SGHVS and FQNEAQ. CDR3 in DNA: TGTGCCAGCAGCTTAGCCGGGGGTGCGGGCACAGATACGCAGTATTTT. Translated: CASSLAGGAGTDTQYF.

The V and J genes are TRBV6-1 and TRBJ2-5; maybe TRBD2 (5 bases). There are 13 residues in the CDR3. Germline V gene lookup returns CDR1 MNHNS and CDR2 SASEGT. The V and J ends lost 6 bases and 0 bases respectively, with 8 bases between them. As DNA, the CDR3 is TGTGCCAGCAGGCGGGCCAACCAAGAGACCCAGTACTTC. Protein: CASRRANQETQYF.

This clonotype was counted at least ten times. The CDR3 here is CASSRQGLDEQYF. Written as DNA, the CDR3 is TGCGCCAGCAGTCGACAGGGTCTCGACGAGCAGTACTTC. The genes are TRBV5-1 and TRBJ2-7; 7 nucleotides agree with TRBD1. Germline CDR1 reads SGHRS; CDR2 reads YFSETQ. This CDR3 comprises 13 residues. V dropped 5 bases and J dropped 5; count of bases not matched to a gene: 7.

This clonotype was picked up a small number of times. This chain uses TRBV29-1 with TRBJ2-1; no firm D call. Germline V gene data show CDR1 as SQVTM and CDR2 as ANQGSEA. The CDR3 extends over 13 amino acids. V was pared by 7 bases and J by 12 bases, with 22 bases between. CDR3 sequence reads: CSASTTLPWGQFF. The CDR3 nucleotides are TGCAGCGCCTCTACGACCTTACCTTGGGGGCAGTTCTTC.

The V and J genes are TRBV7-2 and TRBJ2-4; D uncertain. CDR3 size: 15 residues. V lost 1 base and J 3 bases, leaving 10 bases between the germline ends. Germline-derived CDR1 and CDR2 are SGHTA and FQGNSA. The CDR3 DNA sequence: TGTGCCAGCAGCTTAGAGGGAAGGGTCAAAAACATTCAGTACTTC. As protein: CASSLEGRVKNIQYF.

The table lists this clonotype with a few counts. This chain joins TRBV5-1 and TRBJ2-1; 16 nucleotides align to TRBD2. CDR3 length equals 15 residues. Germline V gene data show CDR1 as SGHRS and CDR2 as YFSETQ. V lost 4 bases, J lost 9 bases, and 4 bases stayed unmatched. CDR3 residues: CASSPGTSGGGEQFF. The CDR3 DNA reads TGCGCCAGCAGCCCCGGGACTAGCGGGGGGGGTGAGCAGTTCTTC.